This is a list of T cell receptor beta chains from one sample in a study of T cells after yellow fever vaccination. From the 5' RACE reads, TCRdb called clonotypes with MiXCR, one entry per CDR3 protein. The profile shows a few hundred thousand distinct CDR3 sequences, about 7.8% of them singletons. Specimen: PBMCs, collected about 49 days after the first yellow fever vaccination. Every receptor here comes from a man younger than 35 who received the YFV17D yellow fever vaccine. CDR3s include the opening cysteine and the closing phenylalanine or tryptophan. D genes are given only for firm matches. Some rows have no size entry. The others give once, few or many, or a class for an expanded clone.

D: NA
size: NA
length: 14
J: TRBJ1-4
V: TRBV5-1
DNA: TGCGCCAGCAGCTTCGGACAGACTAATGAAAAACTGTTTTTT
CDR3: CASSFGQTNEKLFF

D: TRBD2
size: NA
length: 17
J: TRBJ2-7
V: TRBV20-1
DNA: TGCAGTGCTAGAGGTCCCCTGACTAGCGGGGGGGTCTACGAGCAGTACTTC
CDR3: CSARGPLTSGGVYEQYF

D: NA
size: few
length: 13
J: TRBJ1-1
V: TRBV4-1
DNA: TGCGCCAGCAGCCAAATGGAGAACACTGAAGCTTTCTTT
CDR3: CASSQMENTEAFF

D: TRBD1
size: NA
length: 20
J: TRBJ2-6
V: TRBV7-8
DNA: TGTGCCAGCAGCCCCCGGGACAGCTTATTCTCGGGGCCTGGGGCCAACGTCCTGACTTTC
CDR3: CASSPRDSLFSGPGANVLTF

D: NA
size: NA
length: 12
J: TRBJ2-2
V: TRBV4-1
DNA: TGCGCCAGCAGAACTTCCACCGGGGAGCTGTTTTTT
CDR3: CASRTSTGELFF

D: NA
size: NA
length: 15
J: TRBJ1-2
V: TRBV4-3
DNA: TGCGCCAGCAGCCAAGATTTCGGGGGTAACTATGGCTACACCTTC
CDR3: CASSQDFGGNYGYTF

D: TRBD1
size: few
length: 15
J: TRBJ2-7
V: TRBV27
DNA: TGTGCCAGCAGTCCGGGACAGGGTTCGATCTACGAGCAGTACTTC
CDR3: CASSPGQGSIYEQYF

D: TRBD2
size: NA
length: 17
J: TRBJ2-2
V: TRBV20-1
DNA: TGCAGTGCTAGAGATTCCGCTAGCGGGGGGCGGACCGGGGAGCCGTTTTTT
CDR3: CSARDSASGGRTGEPFF

D: NA
size: few
length: 14
J: TRBJ1-2
V: TRBV7-2
DNA: TGTGCCAGCAGCTTAGGTCTGGCCACGTGGGGCTACACCTTC
CDR3: CASSLGLATWGYTF

D: NA
size: few
length: 17
J: TRBJ2-7
V: TRBV27
DNA: TGTGCCAGCAGTTTAATCGGAGCTACAGGACGGGCTTACGAGCAGTACTTC
CDR3: CASSLIGATGRAYEQYF

D: NA
size: NA
length: 13
J: TRBJ1-4
V: TRBV7-2
DNA: TGTGCCAGCAGCGCTATGGGTCGCGAAAAACTGTTTTTT
CDR3: CASSAMGREKLFF

D: TRBD2
size: few
length: 17
J: TRBJ2-3
V: TRBV5-4
DNA: TGTGCCAGCAGCGTTCCCGGACTAGCGGGGGGGTGGGATACGCAGTATTTT
CDR3: CASSVPGLAGGWDTQYF

D: NA
size: few
length: 15
J: TRBJ2-5
V: TRBV7-9
DNA: TGTGCCAGCAGCTTAGGCGGTCAGGGGAGAGAGACCCAGTACTTC
CDR3: CASSLGGQGRETQYF

D: TRBD1
size: NA
length: 13
J: TRBJ1-4
V: TRBV12-3/TRBV12-4
DNA: TGTGCCGGACAGGGGGCCTCCGGTGAAAAACTGTTTTTT
CDR3: CAGQGASGEKLFF

D: NA
size: NA
length: 12
J: TRBJ2-3
V: TRBV29-1
DNA: TGCAGTTGGACGGGGTCGACAGATACGCAGTATTTT
CDR3: CSWTGSTDTQYF

D: NA
size: many
length: 15
J: TRBJ2-3
V: TRBV28
DNA: TGTGCCAGCAGTTTTCAGGGAGCGGTCACAGATACGCAGTATTTT
CDR3: CASSFQGAVTDTQYF

D: NA
size: NA
length: 15
J: TRBJ1-1
V: TRBV5-1
DNA: TGCGCCAGCAGCTTGGTTGGGGGCTTGGACACTGAAGCTTTCTTT
CDR3: CASSLVGGLDTEAFF

D: TRBD2
size: many
length: 16
J: TRBJ2-1
V: TRBV5-4
DNA: TGTGCCAGCAGCCCCACTAGCGGGGGCCACTACAATGAGCAGTTCTTC
CDR3: CASSPTSGGHYNEQFF

D: NA
size: few
length: 16
J: TRBJ2-5
V: TRBV2
DNA: TGTGCCAGCAGTGAAGGCCCGCTGACTCCACAGAAGACCCAGTACTTC
CDR3: CASSEGPLTPQKTQYF

D: NA
size: few
length: 15
J: TRBJ1-3
V: TRBV7-2
DNA: TGTGCCAGCAGCTTATATAGTCACTCTGGAAACACCATATATTTT
CDR3: CASSLYSHSGNTIYF

D: TRBD1
size: NA
length: 14
J: TRBJ1-2
V: TRBV5-4
DNA: TGTGCCAGCAGCTGGGACAGGGGTTTCTATGGCTACACCTTC
CDR3: CASSWDRGFYGYTF

D: NA
size: NA
length: 14
J: TRBJ1-3
V: TRBV20-1
DNA: TGCAGTGCTACCCCCCCCCTATCTGGAAACACCATATATTTT
CDR3: CSATPPLSGNTIYF

D: NA
size: NA
length: 14
J: TRBJ1-1
V: TRBV10-3
DNA: TGTGCCATCAGTGACTGGACGGTTAACACTGAAGCTTTCTTT
CDR3: CAISDWTVNTEAFF

D: TRBD2
size: NA
length: 15
J: TRBJ2-5
V: TRBV7-2
DNA: TGTGCCAGCAGCAATCAGCGGGGGGGCCAAGAGACCCAGTACTTC
CDR3: CASSNQRGGQETQYF

D: NA
size: few
length: 13
J: TRBJ1-5
V: TRBV7-2
DNA: TGTGCCAGCAGCCCCCCCGGGGGAGGGCCCCAGCATTTT
CDR3: CASSPPGGGPQHF

D: TRBD2
size: few
length: 20
J: TRBJ2-1
V: TRBV7-3
DNA: TGTGCCAGCAGCTTACCTAGACTAGCGGGGGGCAGGAGCTCCTACAATGAGCAGTTCTTC
CDR3: CASSLPRLAGGRSSYNEQFF

D: TRBD2
size: few
length: 15
J: TRBJ2-7
V: TRBV20-1
DNA: TGCAGTGCTAGAGATCCTAGCGGGGGGGCCTCCGAGCAGTACTTC
CDR3: CSARDPSGGASEQYF

D: NA
size: few
length: 17
J: TRBJ2-6
V: TRBV28
DNA: TGTGCCAGCTCAGAAATAAGAGGCCTCTCTGGGGCCAACGTCCTGACTTTC
CDR3: CASSEIRGLSGANVLTF

D: TRBD2
size: NA
length: 13
J: TRBJ2-3
V: TRBV30
DNA: TGTGCCCTGTCAGCGGGGGGGGCAGATACGCAGTATTTT
CDR3: CALSAGGADTQYF

D: TRBD1
size: many
length: 14
J: TRBJ2-5
V: TRBV5-1
DNA: TGCGCCAGCAGCTATGGACAGGGCAGAGAGACCCAGTACTTC
CDR3: CASSYGQGRETQYF

D: NA
size: NA
length: 11
J: TRBJ2-5
V: TRBV29-1
DNA: TGCAGCGTGACAGATCGAGAGACCCAGTACTTC
CDR3: CSVTDRETQYF

D: TRBD2
size: few
length: 16
J: TRBJ2-2
V: TRBV5-1
DNA: TGCGCCAGCAGCCCAACCGTAGCGGGGAGTACCGGGGAGCTGTTTTTT
CDR3: CASSPTVAGSTGELFF

D: NA
size: many
length: 13
J: TRBJ2-5
V: TRBV12-3/TRBV12-4
DNA: TGTGCCAGCAGTTTTGTCGGTGGGGAGACCCAGTACTTC
CDR3: CASSFVGGETQYF

D: NA
size: NA
length: 13
J: TRBJ1-1
V: TRBV6-2/TRBV6-3
DNA: TGTGCCAGCAGTTTGGACCGGGCCGTTGAAGCTTTCTTT
CDR3: CASSLDRAVEAFF

D: NA
size: few
length: 14
J: TRBJ2-7
V: TRBV10-1
DNA: TGCGCCAGCAGTAAAGGACAGCCCCCAAACGAGCAGTACTTC
CDR3: CASSKGQPPNEQYF

D: NA
size: NA
length: 13
J: TRBJ1-5
V: TRBV5-4
DNA: TGTGCCAGCAGCTTCAACCCCAATCAGCCCCAGCATTTT
CDR3: CASSFNPNQPQHF

D: NA
size: NA
length: 12
J: TRBJ1-1
V: TRBV5-4
DNA: TGTGCCAGCGAGTCCGGGGGAACTGAAGCTTTCTTT
CDR3: CASESGGTEAFF

D: NA
size: many
length: 12
J: TRBJ1-1
V: TRBV20-1
DNA: TGCAGTGCTAGAGATCGATGGGGTGAAGCTTTCTTT
CDR3: CSARDRWGEAFF

D: TRBD1
size: many
length: 12
J: TRBJ1-2
V: TRBV20-1
DNA: TGCAGTGTCCAGGGGGGTCGAGTGGGCTACACCTTC
CDR3: CSVQGGRVGYTF

D: NA
size: few
length: 14
J: TRBJ1-3
V: TRBV29-1
DNA: TGCAGCGTGACGACGGGAGCATGGGGAAACACCATATATTTT
CDR3: CSVTTGAWGNTIYF

D: NA
size: few
length: 16
J: TRBJ1-3
V: TRBV7-9
DNA: TGTGCCAGCAGCTCAGTACAGGGCTACTCTGGAAACACCATATATTTT
CDR3: CASSSVQGYSGNTIYF

D: NA
size: few
length: 13
J: TRBJ1-1
V: TRBV20-1
DNA: TGCAGTGCTGCCCGAGACAGCAACACTGAAGCTTTCTTT
CDR3: CSAARDSNTEAFF

D: NA
size: NA
length: 14
J: TRBJ1-1
V: TRBV12-3/TRBV12-4
DNA: TGTGCCAGCAGTTTGAACAGCTTGAACACTGAAGCTTTCTTT
CDR3: CASSLNSLNTEAFF

D: NA
size: once
length: 13
J: TRBJ2-3
V: TRBV27
DNA: TGTGCCAGCAGGGACTGGAACACAGATACGCAGTATTTT
CDR3: CASRDWNTDTQYF

D: NA
size: few
length: 11
J: TRBJ2-2
V: TRBV7-2
DNA: TGTGCCAGCCGAATCACCGGGGAGCTGTTTTTT
CDR3: CASRITGELFF

D: TRBD1
size: NA
length: 14
J: TRBJ1-6
V: TRBV24-1
DNA: TGTGCCACCATCGGCGGGACAGTAGAATCACCCCTCCACTTT
CDR3: CATIGGTVESPLHF

D: TRBD1
size: few
length: 15
J: TRBJ2-1
V: TRBV5-1
DNA: TGCGCCAGCAGCCCGGGACAGGGGAGGATAAATGAGCAGTTCTTC
CDR3: CASSPGQGRINEQFF

D: NA
size: few
length: 16
J: TRBJ1-2
V: TRBV5-4
DNA: TGTGCCAGCAGCCTAGATAACTTGGGGCTGAACTATGGCTACACCTTC
CDR3: CASSLDNLGLNYGYTF

D: NA
size: few
length: 21
J: TRBJ2-2
V: TRBV2
DNA: TGTGCCAGCAGTCCCCTGAGGGTTGGGCATGCATTCGGGGGAAGCACCGGGGAGCTGTTTTTT
CDR3: CASSPLRVGHAFGGSTGELFF

D: TRBD2
size: NA
length: 18
J: TRBJ2-1
V: TRBV4-2
DNA: TGTGCCAGCAGCCAAGTCCCGGGACTAGCGGGGCGAACTAATGAGCAGTTCTTC
CDR3: CASSQVPGLAGRTNEQFF

D: TRBD2
size: few
length: 14
J: TRBJ2-3
V: TRBV6-1
DNA: TGTGCCAGCAGAATTACGGGGGGGCCAGATACGCAGTATTTT
CDR3: CASRITGGPDTQYF

D: TRBD2
size: many
length: 14
J: TRBJ2-1
V: TRBV9
DNA: TGTGCCAGCAGCGTTAGCGGGGGGTACAATGAGCAGTTCTTC
CDR3: CASSVSGGYNEQFF

D: NA
size: NA
length: 13
J: TRBJ1-5
V: TRBV6-2/TRBV6-3
DNA: TGTGCCAGCAGTTACACGGGGAGTCAGCCCCAGCATTTT
CDR3: CASSYTGSQPQHF

D: NA
size: few
length: 19
J: TRBJ2-2
V: TRBV7-3
DNA: TGTGCCAGCAGCTCCCGAGGGATGGCGGGGGCCCTGAACACCGGGGAGCTGTTTTTT
CDR3: CASSSRGMAGALNTGELFF